These 10 T cell receptor beta chains originate from one sample sequenced in a study of OX40 agonist ivuxolimab in advanced cancers. Profiling relied on immunoSEQ multiplex PCR, and the TCRdb table lists in-frame clones only, not all of them. The sample holds about 93,000 clones, roughly 92% seen once. Sample: CD4+ or CD8+ T cells sorted from blood, taken in a trial of the OX40 agonist ivuxolimab. The receptors here all came from an adult with an advanced solid tumor such as melanoma, head and neck, liver or kidney cancer.

The chain recombines TRBV4-3 with TRBJ2-5; TRBD1 aligns across 8 bases. The CDR3 extends over 16 amino acids. Losses at the gene ends were 0 bases for V and 4 bases for J; bases not matched to a gene: 7. Germline assignment: CDR1 LGHNA and CDR2 YSLEER. The CDR3 protein is CASSQETVRGPETQYF. The CDR3 DNA sequence: TGCGCCAGCAGCCAAGAAACGGTCAGGGGGCCAGAGACCCAGTACTTC.

The V call is TRBV27, the J call TRBJ2-1, with D possibly being TRBD1 or TRBD2 (5 bases each). V lost 0 bases, J lost 3 bases, and 9 bases lay in between. The CDR3 has 15 amino acids. CDR1 and CDR2 (germline): MNHEY, SMNVEV (reference sequence). CDR3 region: CASSLSWDGYNEQFF. The CDR3 DNA sequence: TGTGCCAGCAGTTTATCGTGGGACGGCTACAATGAGCAGTTCTTC.

The rearrangement joins TRBV10-3 to TRBJ2-7; 9 bases align to TRBD2. V lost 0 bases and J lost 0; bases outside the gene matches: 0. Per the germline V gene, CDR1 is ENHRY and CDR2 is SYGVKD. The CDR3 sequence is 15 residues long. The CDR3, as DNA: TGTGCCATCAGTGAGTCGGGACTAGCCTCCTACGAGCAGTACTTC. This sequence encodes CAISESGLASYEQYF.

The chain has TRBV4-3 and TRBJ1-6; D is ambiguous. CDR1 and CDR2 from the germline V gene are LGHNA and YSLEER. The CDR3 contains 14 residues. Trimming left V 0 bases short and J 8 bases short, with 8 bases between. The CDR3, as DNA: TGCGCCAGCAGCCAAGATGAGAGCTATTCACCCCTCCACTTT. Encoded protein: CASSQDESYSPLHF.

This chain links TRBV29-1 with TRBJ2-3, with D perhaps matching TRBD1 or TRBD2 (6 bases each). This CDR3 has 14 residues. The germline V gene has CDR1 SQVTM and CDR2 ANQGSEA. V gave up 4 bases and J gave up 6 bases, with 17 bases separating them. CDR3 loop: CSVVASGGGDTQYF. The CDR3 DNA follows: TGCAGCGTTGTAGCGAGCGGAGGGGGGGATACGCAGTATTTT.

This clone has only one observation. The chain's CDR3 is CASSWAPRGEQFF. CDR3 bases: TGTGCCAGCAGCTGGGCCCCCCGGGGTGAGCAGTTCTTC. This chain uses TRBV14 with TRBJ2-1; weak D call: TRBD2 (5 bases). V was pared by 5 bases and J by 9 bases, with 14 bases between. The CDR3 is made up of 13 amino acids. Germline V lookup: CDR1 SGHDN, CDR2 FVKESK.

J is TRBJ1-3 and V is TRBV5-6; D may be TRBD1 (6 bases). Looked up from germline, CDR1 is SGHDT and CDR2 is YYEEEE. This CDR3 is 15 amino acids long. Trimming shortened V by 4 bases and J by 0 bases, and 11 bases separated the two germline ends. The CDR3 spells CASSATGYSGNTIYF. The DNA of the CDR3 is TGTGCCAGCAGCGCGACAGGTTACTCTGGAAACACCATATATTTT.

This clone occurred once. The J gene is TRBJ2-7, the V gene TRBV7-7, with 8 bases that match TRBD2. V trimming: 4 bases; J trimming: 4 bases; junction bases outside the gene matches: 9. Germline values: CDR1 SSHAT, CDR2 FNYEAQ (reference sequence). The CDR3 runs 15 residues. CDR3 residues: CASSSEAGEMYEQYF. The DNA for the CDR3 is TGTGCCAGCAGCTCAGAAGCGGGAGAAATGTACGAGCAGTACTTC.

The chain recombines TRBV28 with TRBJ1-5, with 7 bases that match TRBD1. The J segment lost 4 bases and the V segment lost 6 bases, leaving 6 bases of the junction unmatched. Germline loops: CDR1 MDHEN, CDR2 SYDVKM. CDR3 length equals 14 residues. CDR3 nucleotides: TGTGCCAGCAGGATTGGGACAGCAAATCAGCCCCAGCATTTT. It codes for CASRIGTANQPQHF.

As to this clone: Other DNA sequences in this sample translate to the same CDR3. The chain has TRBV9 and TRBJ1-1; D not certain. V lost 0 bases and J 5 bases, leaving 8 bases between the germline ends. This CDR3 has 13 amino acids. Looked up from germline, CDR1 is SGDLS and CDR2 is YYNGEE. The CDR3: CASSVEGGTEAFF. Written as DNA, the CDR3 is TGTGCCAGCAGCGTAGAGGGAGGTACTGAAGCTTTCTTT.